The 14 T cell receptor beta chains listed next were all sequenced from one sample in a study of blood T cells in healthy people across ages. It was with a sample-barcoded 5' primer and a J-beta primer mix that a second PCR of about 7 to 12 cycles was run. TCRdb re-analysed the 5' RACE reads in MiXCR, keeping a single row per CDR3 protein. Of some 1.1 million distinct CDR3 sequences listed, approximately 38% are singletons. Sequencing was done on a sample of blood. These receptors all come from a man younger than 30 in good health.

The chain recombines TRBV9 with TRBJ1-2; 7 bases agree with TRBD1. The CDR3 sequence is 16 residues long. The junction had 11 bases not matched to a gene; V was cut back by 3 bases and J by 3 bases. In germline, CDR1 is SGDLS, CDR2 YYNGEE. The CDR3 loop is CASSATLPTGHYGYTF. CDR3 nucleotide sequence: TGTGCCAGCAGCGCCACCCTTCCGACAGGGCACTATGGCTACACCTTC.

The chain couples TRBV3-1 to TRBJ1-1; D is unresolved. The CDR3 is made up of 13 amino acids. Germline assignment: CDR1 LGHDT and CDR2 YNNKEL (reference sequence). V was cut by 4 bases and J by 4 bases, with 10 bases left in between. CDR3 amino acids: CASSRSEGTEAFF. The CDR3 nucleotides are TGTGCCAGCAGCCGAAGTGAGGGCACTGAAGCTTTCTTT. Complete variable domain (other parts from reference TRBV3-1 and TRBJ1-1): DTAVSQTPKYLVTQMGNDKSIKCEQNLGHDTMYWYKQDSKKFLKIMFSYNNKELIINETVPNRFSPKSPDKAHLNLHINSLELGDSAVYFCASSRSEGTEAFFGQGTRLTVV.

Of note for this clonotype: A read error may produce the germline difference seen at one junction end. The chain employs TRBV9 and TRBJ2-1; 8 bases map to TRBD2. The CDR3 runs 16 residues. The V gene's germline CDR1 is SGDLS and CDR2 YYNGEE. The CDR3 is CASSGSIAGHNNERFF. The CDR3 DNA is TGTGCCAGCAGCGGAAGCATAGCGGGGCACAACAATGAGCGGTTCTTC.

The V and J genes are TRBV6-6 and TRBJ2-2; a weak D match, TRBD2 (5 bases). The CDR3 loop spans 14 amino acids. Germline V lookup: CDR1 MNHNY, CDR2 SVGAGI (reference sequence). Trimming cost V 2 bases and J 6 bases, with 10 bases left between them. The CDR3 here is CASSYRPAAGELFF. The CDR3 nucleotides are TGTGCCAGCAGTTACAGGCCAGCGGCCGGGGAGCTGTTTTTT.

Points on this clonotype: This is likely a read error, given that the CDR3 carries no conserved phenylalanine or tryptophan at its end. The chain links TRBV7-2 to TRBJ2-1; 9 bases match TRBD1. Germline assignment: CDR1 SGHTA and CDR2 FQGNSA. The CDR3 has 15 amino acids. V was clipped by 1 base and J by 4 bases; unmatched bases: 2. The CDR3 region has the DNA TGTGCCAGCAGCTTAGGGGGGACAGGGTACAATGAGCAGTTCATC. Its protein product is CASSLGGTGYNEQFI.

This clonotype was observed a handful of times. The rearrangement uses TRBV13 and TRBJ1-6; D is unresolved. The V and J ends lost 5 bases and 10 bases respectively, with 9 bases between them. CDR3 length: 12 residues. The germline CDR1 and CDR2 sequences are PRHDT and FYEKMQ (reference sequence). The CDR3 protein is CASSEGRSPLHF. CDR3 DNA: TGTGCCAGCAGCGAAGGGAGGTCACCCCTCCACTTT.

V is TRBV29-1 and J is TRBJ2-1; 7 nucleotides align to TRBD2. The CDR3 contains 15 residues. V shed 4 bases, J shed 5 bases, and the junction held 11 bases outside the gene matches. The germline gives CDR1 SQVTM, CDR2 ANQGSEA. CDR3 sequence: CSVAPSGTAHNEQFF. CDR3 DNA: TGCAGCGTTGCCCCTAGCGGAACCGCCCACAATGAGCAGTTCTTC.

This clonotype has just a few counts. This chain connects TRBV7-2 to TRBJ1-6; D is perhaps TRBD1 (5 bases). Germline V lookup: CDR1 SGHTA, CDR2 FQGNSA. This CDR3 region has 16 residues. Trimming took off 5 bases at V and 7 bases at J, with 18 bases between the two ends. The DNA of the CDR3 is TGTGCCAGCAGCACCGCGAAGGGACCGAGAAATTCACCCCTCCACTTT. Its protein product is CASSTAKGPRNSPLHF.

The CDR3 DNA sequence: TGTGCCAGCAGCTCACAACAGGGACTAGCGGGGGGAATAGCCAAAAACATTCAGTACTTC. It translates to CASSSQQGLAGGIAKNIQYF. The chain couples TRBV4-2 to TRBJ2-4; the match to TRBD2 covers 15 bases. Germline V gives CDR1 LGHNA, CDR2 YNFKEQ. CDR3 size: 20 residues. The junction had 11 bases not matched to a gene; V was cut back by 5 bases and J by 0 bases.

The rearrangement links TRBV12-3 or TRBV12-4 to TRBJ1-2; a possible D gene is TRBD1 (5 bases). Trimming stripped 10 bases from V and 7 bases from J, with 19 bases between. The CDR3 length is 13 residues. The CDR3 DNA follows: TGTGCCACCATACGGGCAGGGAGGCGTGGCTACACCTTC. Translating gives CATIRAGRRGYTF.

This clonotype was seen only once. The chain joins TRBV6-1 to TRBJ2-5; tentatively, D is TRBD1 or TRBD2 (5 bases each). The DNA end is more similar to TRBJ2-4, so the J call may be wrong. Germline assignment: CDR1 MNHNS and CDR2 SASEGT. The CDR3 has 13 amino acids. The CDR3 sequence: CASRDGTRNIQYF. Here the CDR3 DNA reads TGTGCCAGTCGGGACGGGACCCGGAACATTCAGTACTTC.

The V and J genes are TRBV4-3 and TRBJ1-1; 7 nucleotides agree with TRBD1. Germline V gene sequence: CDR1 LGHNA, CDR2 YSLEER. Losses at the gene ends were 0 bases for V and 1 base for J; bases not matched to a gene: 14. The CDR3 extends over 19 amino acids. As DNA, the CDR3 is TGCGCCAGCAGCCAAGATAGATTCGAGAACAGGGGAAGGAACACTGAAGCTTTCTTT. Residues: CASSQDRFENRGRNTEAFF.

This clonotype was seen more than once but under ten times. The chain employs TRBV4-3 and TRBJ2-1; a weak D match, TRBD1 (5 bases). V lost 4 bases to trimming and J lost 15 bases, with 13 bases between them. Germline V gene lookup returns CDR1 LGHNA and CDR2 YSLEER. This CDR3 contains 11 residues. The CDR3 loop is CASSRGPILFF. The CDR3 nucleotides read TGCGCCAGCAGCCGGGGCCCCATTCTGTTCTTC.

The V call is TRBV6-1, the J call TRBJ2-7, with D unresolved. The V gene's germline CDR1 is MNHNS and CDR2 SASEGT. Trimming took off 4 bases at V and 3 bases at J, with 10 bases between the two ends. The CDR3 spans 13 residues. The CDR3 reads CASSVDIVYEQYF. CDR3 DNA: TGTGCCAGCAGTGTCGACATCGTCTACGAGCAGTACTTC.